Listed below are T cell receptor beta chains from one sample, sequenced in a study of T-cell reconstitution after alpha-beta-depleted transplantation in children. In TCRdb, the PCR reads were re-called with MiXCR into one record per CDR3 protein. This table holds roughly 30,000 distinct CDR3 sequences, roughly 6.5% found once. The specimen comprised peripheral blood, sampled 60 days after TCRalphabeta/CD19-depleted stem cell transplant. The receptors were sampled from a child younger than two who had a stem cell transplant for acute myeloid leukemia, so the T cells may come from the graft donor. The CDR3 runs from the conserved cysteine through the conserved F or W. The D gene is left open where the match is weak. Clone size is shown for a subset of rows, as once, few, many or a class of expanded clone.

CDR3: CASSSRDLVYEQYF
D: .
V: TRBV7-9
size: many

CDR3: CASSRSGLYYEQYF
D: .
V: TRBV12-3/TRBV12-4
size: many

CDR3: CAWSVGGASYEQYF
D: .
V: TRBV30
size: many

CDR3: CAISESLAGAPEASYQETQYF
D: TRBD2
V: TRBV10-3
size: many

CDR3: CASSRDRRDAFF
D: TRBD1
V: TRBV2
size: many

CDR3: CASSYGTAETHEQYF
D: .
V: TRBV6-5
size: .

CDR3: CASRWGREEDTQYF
D: TRBD2
V: TRBV7-9
size: many

CDR3: CAISGRPGETQYF
D: .
V: TRBV10-3
size: many

CDR3: CASSLATGSLYEQYF
D: .
V: TRBV7-9
size: .

CDR3: CAIKGGTYNEQFF
D: .
V: TRBV10-3
size: few

CDR3: CASSSGQGLALAYEQYF
D: TRBD1
V: TRBV28
size: many

CDR3: CASSPWTGPFPNNIQYF
D: TRBD1
V: TRBV7-2
size: few

CDR3: CATSRLTVSGNTIYF
D: .
V: TRBV15
size: medium-sized

CDR3: CASSQVNTPYNEQFF
D: .
V: TRBV3-1
size: many

CDR3: CASNPALDEKLFF
D: .
V: TRBV28
size: many

CDR3: CASSRYGSTYNEQFF
D: .
V: TRBV6-2/TRBV6-3
size: many

CDR3: CAIGGNYGYTF
D: .
V: TRBV10-3
size: many

CDR3: CSARGIAGAVDYGYTF
D: .
V: TRBV20-1
size: .

CDR3: CASRPGGSNNEQFF
D: .
V: TRBV28
size: medium-sized

CDR3: CASSQERVHLDTGELFF
D: .
V: TRBV4-3
size: many

CDR3: CAIKAGRDNSPLHF
D: .
V: TRBV10-3
size: many

CDR3: CAGQGSGYEQYF
D: TRBD1
V: TRBV11-2
size: few

CDR3: CASSQDLSAAGANVLTF
D: .
V: TRBV4-2
size: many

CDR3: CASSSRVSHEQYF
D: .
V: TRBV7-2
size: many

CDR3: CASSVDRVYEQYF
D: TRBD1
V: TRBV6-2/TRBV6-3
size: few

CDR3: CASIPYTGELFF
D: .
V: TRBV2
size: many

CDR3: CASSVPTVNTEAFF
D: .
V: TRBV25-1
size: many

CDR3: CASSLGVSGSSETQYF
D: TRBD2
V: TRBV7-7
size: many

CDR3: CASSLRNTIYF
D: .
V: TRBV7-6
size: many

CDR3: CSARDYRGKNEQFF
D: TRBD1
V: TRBV20-1
size: many

CDR3: CASSVASNPRGYTF
D: .
V: TRBV9
size: many

CDR3: CASSQDPGQGARAFF
D: TRBD1
V: TRBV4-1
size: many

CDR3: CASSKTIPGELFF
D: .
V: TRBV7-9
size: many

CDR3: CASSSPGSRGDTQYF
D: .
V: TRBV7-6
size: .

CDR3: CASSQEWDSAAYEQYF
D: .
V: TRBV4-3
size: many